These 30 T cell receptor beta chains were all obtained from the same sample, sequenced in a study of T cell responses to AZD1222 COVID-19 vaccine (dated by TCRdb to the early 2020s). Read against the paper, the sample's time point label means: baseline before first vaccination. Libraries were constructed by the immunoSEQ multiplex PCR assay. Entries here come from immuneACCESS through TCRdb and include only in-frame sequences with V and J called. Some clones fail to appear in such tables; in the studies checked, an unresolved V gene covers under half of the shortfall, and the cause of the remainder is unknown. The sample records around 140,000 clones, 92% of which are singletons. The biggest ten clones account for about 4.8% of the sample. Sequencing was performed on peripheral blood, taken on day 0 of AZD1222 vaccination. The receptor set was obtained from an adult in good health.

This sequence joins TRBV19 and TRBJ2-2; 14 bases are a match to TRBD2. V trimming: 8 bases; J trimming: 6 bases; junction bases outside the gene matches: 8. Germline CDR1 LNHDA, CDR2 SQIVND (reference sequence). This CDR3 is 16 amino acids long. The CDR3 nucleotides are TGTGCCAGTCGGACTAGCGGGAGGACCCCGGCCGGGGAGCTGTTTTTT. It specifies CASRTSGRTPAGELFF.

The chain uses TRBV5-1 and TRBJ1-3; D remains unclear. V lost 2 bases and J 4 bases, leaving 4 bases between the germline ends. The germline V gene has CDR1 SGHRS and CDR2 YFSETQ. The CDR3 consists of 12 residues. The CDR3 DNA follows: TGCGCCAGCAGCTTCGCCGGAAACACCATATATTTT. Its protein is CASSFAGNTIYF.

The V gene is TRBV15, the J gene TRBJ1-3; the D is unclear. The CDR3 is 16 amino acids. V shed 1 base and J shed 4 bases, with 14 bases lying between them. Germline V gives CDR1 LNHNV, CDR2 YYDKDF (reference sequence). Written as DNA, the CDR3 is TGTGCCACCAGCAGAGGAAATCCCCGGGTGGGAAACACCATATATTTT. Protein product: CATSRGNPRVGNTIYF.

This chain links TRBV18 with TRBJ1-3, with D unresolved. The germline V gene has CDR1 KGHSH and CDR2 LQKENI. V was trimmed by 4 bases and J by 4 bases, leaving 11 bases between them. The CDR3 covers 14 residues. The CDR3 sequence is CASSREETGNTIYF. In DNA form, the CDR3 reads TGTGCCAGCTCACGGGAGGAGACGGGAAACACCATATATTTT.

V is TRBV27 and J is TRBJ2-1; no definite D call. Germline lookup yields CDR1 MNHEY and CDR2 SMNVEV (reference sequence). Trimming took 3 bases from V and 4 from J, leaving 4 bases between them. The CDR3 is 12 amino acids. CDR3: CASSFGYNEQFF. The CDR3 nucleotides are TGTGCCAGCAGTTTCGGATACAATGAGCAGTTCTTC.

The genes are TRBV7-9 and TRBJ1-4; 7 bases line up with TRBD1. Trimming at V came to 6 bases and at J to 13 bases, leaving 23 bases not matched to a gene. In germline, CDR1 is SEHNR, CDR2 FQNEAQ (reference sequence). This CDR3 has 17 residues. The chain's CDR3 is CASSSNVPTRGGTSLFF. In DNA, the CDR3 is TGTGCCAGCAGTTCAAACGTCCCGACCAGGGGGGGAACGTCACTGTTTTTT.

The rearrangement links TRBV5-1 to TRBJ2-3; maybe TRBD2 (5 bases). The CDR3 contains 14 residues. Germline V gene lookup returns CDR1 SGHRS and CDR2 YFSETQ. The germline V and J ends were trimmed by 0 bases and 6 bases, with 11 bases remaining between them. CDR3 sequence: CASSLATTGDTQYF. For the CDR3, the DNA is TGCGCCAGCAGCTTGGCCACCACGGGGGATACGCAGTATTTT.

This sequence joins TRBV12-5 and TRBJ2-5; 14 bases agree with TRBD2. The CDR3 is 21 amino acids. The J segment lost 5 bases and the V segment lost 4 bases, leaving 21 bases of the junction unmatched. The V gene's germline CDR1 is LGHNT and CDR2 FRNRAP. This CDR3 is CASGYGTGTSGGFQSGETQYF. DNA of the CDR3: TGTGCTAGTGGTTACGGAACCGGGACTAGCGGGGGCTTTCAAAGTGGGGAGACCCAGTACTTC.

V usage is TRBV29-1 and J usage is TRBJ1-1; no reliable D call. The ends were cut back, 4 bases at V and 0 bases at J, with 9 bases in the middle. Germline V gene lookup returns CDR1 SQVTM and CDR2 ANQGSEA. CDR3 length: 13 amino acids. The CDR3 region is CSVAGALNTEAFF. CDR3 sequence (DNA): TGCAGCGTTGCTGGAGCCTTGAACACTGAAGCTTTCTTT.

The chain carries TRBV5-4 and TRBJ1-1; D unresolved. Germline CDR1 and CDR2: SGHNT and YYREEE (reference sequence). The length of the CDR3 is 17 residues. The V gene lost 0 bases and the J gene lost 0 bases, with 15 bases spanning the gap. The CDR3 protein is CASSLGGNLPLNTEAFF. In nucleotides, the CDR3 is TGTGCCAGCAGCTTGGGGGGTAATCTTCCCCTGAACACTGAAGCTTTCTTT.

A remark on this clone: Other nucleotide sequences from this sample produce the same CDR3. V is TRBV29-1 and J is TRBJ2-7; D is uncertain. Germline CDR1 is SQVTM and CDR2 is ANQGSEA. V dropped 4 bases and J dropped 0 bases, with 7 bases sitting between them. This CDR3 has 12 residues. The CDR3 DNA reads TGCAGCGTTGGGTCGAGCTCCTACGAGCAGTACTTC. Translated: CSVGSSSYEQYF.

The J gene is TRBJ2-7, the V gene TRBV5-4; D is tentatively TRBD1 or TRBD2 (5 bases each). Germline values: CDR1 SGHNT, CDR2 YYREEE (reference sequence). CDR3 length: 14 residues. V lost 6 bases, J lost 4 bases, and 17 bases lay in between. DNA for the CDR3: TGTGCCAGCAAGCTTGGTGGGGGAGAGTACGAGCAGTACTTC. Translated, it gives CASKLGGGEYEQYF. Drawing the rest from reference TRBV5-4 and TRBJ2-7, the complete variable domain is ETGVTQSPTHLIKTRGQQVTLRCSSQSGHNTVSWYQQALGQGPQFIFQYYREEENGRGNFPPRFSGLQFPNYSSELNVNALELDDSALYLCASKLGGGEYEQYFGPGTRLTVT.

The V and J genes are TRBV27 and TRBJ2-7, with unresolved D. Germline loops: CDR1 MNHEY, CDR2 SMNVEV (reference sequence). Trimming pared 5 bases from V and 1 base from J, leaving 6 bases between. This CDR3 region has 12 residues. The CDR3 reads CASSAGSYEQYF. The DNA of the CDR3 is TGTGCCAGCAGTGCCGGTTCCTACGAGCAGTACTTC.

This chain joins TRBV27 and TRBJ2-1; 7 bases are shared with TRBD2. V shed 5 bases, J shed 7 bases, and the junction held 8 bases outside the gene matches. Germline values: CDR1 MNHEY, CDR2 SMNVEV (reference sequence). This CDR3 has 14 amino acids. CDR3 nucleotides: TGTGCCAGCAGTCCCTACGGCGGGGGAAATGAGCAGTTCTTC. This codes for CASSPYGGGNEQFF.

This chain links TRBV14 with TRBJ2-2, with D possibly matching TRBD2 (5 bases). V was cut by 4 bases and J by 1 base, with 7 bases left in between. The germline V gene has CDR1 SGHDN and CDR2 FVKESK. The CDR3 totals 14 residues. CDR3 bases: TGTGCCAGCAGCCCGGACTGGAACACCGGGGAGCTGTTTTTT. This sequence encodes CASSPDWNTGELFF.

The J gene is TRBJ2-3, the V gene TRBV6-1; TRBD2 is a possible D gene (6 bases). Germline V lookup: CDR1 MNHNS, CDR2 SASEGT. V lost 2 bases to trimming and J lost 4 bases, with 16 bases between them. The CDR3 covers 16 residues. Written as DNA, the CDR3 is TGTGCCAGCAGTGAAATAGACTATGGAGGGGCAGATACGCAGTATTTT. It translates to CASSEIDYGGADTQYF.

The V gene is TRBV4-1, the J gene TRBJ2-3; 7 bases line up with TRBD2. There are 19 residues in the CDR3. Trimming took 0 bases from V and 2 from J; bases not matched to a gene: 14. Germline V gene sequence: CDR1 MGHRA, CDR2 YSYEKL. CDR3 sequence: CASSQDWGGAGTYTDTQYF. CDR3 bases: TGCGCCAGCAGCCAAGATTGGGGAGGAGCGGGGACTTACACAGATACGCAGTATTTT.

The chain links TRBV27 to TRBJ2-1, with 8 nucleotides matching TRBD1. V gave up 4 bases and J gave up 0 bases; unmatched junction bases: 14. This CDR3 spans 19 amino acids. Germline V lookup: CDR1 MNHEY, CDR2 SMNVEV (reference sequence). In DNA, the CDR3 is TGTGCCAGCAGTTCCCCGAGACAGGGGACCTTAAGCTCCTACAATGAGCAGTTCTTC. Amino acid sequence: CASSSPRQGTLSSYNEQFF.

This clone is a singleton in its sample. V and J are TRBV7-9 and TRBJ1-6; D remains ambiguous. Trimming left V 7 bases short and J 4 bases short, with 20 bases between. The CDR3 sequence is 17 residues long. Germline V CDR1 and CDR2: SEHNR, FQNEAQ (reference sequence). CDR3 sequence reads: CASTLFYTVGYNSPLHF. For the CDR3, the DNA is TGTGCCAGCACCCTATTCTACACGGTGGGGTATAATTCACCCCTCCACTTT.

J is TRBJ2-5 and V is TRBV28, with D possibly TRBD1 on 6 matching bases. Germline V gives CDR1 MDHEN, CDR2 SYDVKM. The V end was cut by 4 bases, the J end by 7 bases, with 13 bases between. This CDR3 region has 13 residues. DNA for the CDR3: TGTGCCAGCAGTTCCCGGACAGTAGCGACCCAGTACTTC. This codes for CASSSRTVATQYF.

This chain joins TRBV28 and TRBJ2-2; 7 bases fit TRBD2. The length of the CDR3 is 18 residues. V lost 3 bases to trimming and J lost 6 bases; unmatched junction nucleotides: 16. Germline CDR1 reads MDHEN; CDR2 reads SYDVKM. Here the CDR3 reads CASSFVLTGVAGAGELFF. The CDR3 DNA reads TGTGCCAGCAGTTTCGTTCTGACGGGAGTAGCGGGCGCCGGGGAGCTGTTTTTT.

CDR3 DNA sequence: TGTGCCAGCAGCTTGGCAGGGGGCGAAGCTTTCTTT. It is translated as CASSLAGGEAFF. The chain couples TRBV5-4 to TRBJ1-1; TRBD1 agrees at 8 bases. The germline gives CDR1 SGHNT, CDR2 YYREEE (reference sequence). The CDR3 has 12 residues. Unmatched junction bases numbered 0, after V lost 0 bases and J lost 8 bases. Drawing the rest from reference TRBV5-4 and TRBJ1-1, the complete variable domain is ETGVTQSPTHLIKTRGQQVTLRCSSQSGHNTVSWYQQALGQGPQFIFQYYREEENGRGNFPPRFSGLQFPNYSSELNVNALELDDSALYLCASSLAGGEAFFGQGTRLTVV.

The chain carries TRBV5-5 and TRBJ2-1; 8 nucleotides line up with TRBD2. The CDR3 has 15 amino acids. Trimming took 2 bases from V and 7 from J; bases not matched to a gene: 8. From germline, CDR1 is SGHKS and CDR2 YYEKEE (reference sequence). DNA for the CDR3: TGTGCCAGCAGCTTTGGCGGGACTAGTAGGAATGAGCAGTTCTTC. This encodes CASSFGGTSRNEQFF.

The chain employs TRBV5-4 and TRBJ2-7; D is tentatively TRBD1 or TRBD2 (5 bases each). Germline V CDR1 and CDR2: SGHNT, YYREEE (reference sequence). V was shortened by 4 bases and J by 2 bases, with 19 bases between the two germline ends. This CDR3 is 16 amino acids long. The CDR3: CASSLQAGTYAYEQYF. CDR3 sequence (DNA): TGTGCCAGCAGCCTACAAGCCGGGACCTACGCCTACGAGCAGTACTTC. The full variable domain, completed using reference TRBV5-4 and TRBJ2-7, is ETGVTQSPTHLIKTRGQQVTLRCSSQSGHNTVSWYQQALGQGPQFIFQYYREEENGRGNFPPRFSGLQFPNYSSELNVNALELDDSALYLCASSLQAGTYAYEQYFGPGTRLTVT.

The chain couples TRBV28 to TRBJ2-2; a possible D gene is TRBD2 (6 bases). Trimming removed 3 bases from V and 6 bases from J, with 11 bases in between. CDR1 and CDR2 (germline): MDHEN, SYDVKM. The CDR3 is 14 residues long. The chain's CDR3 is CASSFVLAPGELFF. CDR3 sequence (DNA): TGTGCCAGCAGTTTTGTACTAGCTCCCGGGGAGCTGTTTTTT.

The chain uses TRBV3-1 (or the pseudogene TRBV3-2) and TRBJ2-7; no clear D gene. The ends were cut back, 1 base at V and 1 base at J, with 8 bases in the middle. CDR3 length equals 14 residues. CDR1 and CDR2 (germline): LGHDT, YNNKEL (reference sequence). The CDR3 nucleotides read TGTGCCAGCAGCCAAGGAGCTCTGTCCTACGAGCAGTACTTC. This sequence encodes CASSQGALSYEQYF.

This chain joins TRBV14 and TRBJ2-7; 12 bases are a match to TRBD2. J lost 7 bases, V lost 4 bases, and 5 bases had no gene match. Germline loops: CDR1 SGHDN, CDR2 FVKESK. There are 14 residues in the CDR3. The chain's CDR3 is CASSRGTSGREQYF. The CDR3 DNA reads TGTGCCAGCAGCCGCGGGACTAGCGGGCGAGAGCAGTACTTC. The variable domain in full, with the rest retrieved from reference TRBV14 and TRBJ2-7, is EAGVTQFPSHSVIEKGQTVTLRCDPISGHDNLYWYRRVMGKEIKFLLHFVKESKQDESGMPNNRFLAERTGGTYSTLKVQPAELEDSGVYFCASSRGTSGREQYFGPGTRLTVT.

The chain couples TRBV19 to TRBJ1-1; D ambiguous. With 3 bases removed from V and 4 bases from J, the gap between germline ends came to 9 bases. The CDR3 length is 13 residues. Per the germline V gene, CDR1 is LNHDA and CDR2 is SQIVND (reference sequence). The DNA for the CDR3 is TGTGCCAGTAGTATCACTAAGACCACTGAAGCTTTCTTT. It specifies CASSITKTTEAFF. Full variable domain (rest looked up from reference TRBV19 and TRBJ1-1): DGGITQSPKYLFRKEGQNVTLSCEQNLNHDAMYWYRQDPGQGLRLIYYSQIVNDFQKGDIAEGYSVSREKKESFPLTVTSAQKNPTAFYLCASSITKTTEAFFGQGTRLTVV.

The J gene is TRBJ1-5, the V gene TRBV28; TRBD1 might be the D (5 bases). The CDR3 contains 13 residues. CDR1 MDHEN and CDR2 SYDVKM come from the germline V gene. Trimming took off 8 bases at V and 1 base at J, with 9 bases between the two ends. The CDR3 here is CASGWDSNQPQHF. The CDR3, as DNA: TGTGCCAGCGGATGGGACAGCAATCAGCCCCAGCATTTT. The full variable domain, rest sourced from reference TRBV28 and TRBJ1-5, is DVKVTQSSRYLVKRTGEKVFLECVQDMDHENMFWYRQDPGLGLRLIYFSYDVKMKEKGDIPEGYSVSREKKERFSLILESASTNQTSMYLCASGWDSNQPQHFGDGTRLSIL.

The V and J genes are TRBV19 and TRBJ1-1; TRBD1 is a possible D gene (6 bases). Germline CDR1 LNHDA, CDR2 SQIVND (reference sequence). The V end lost 3 bases, the J end lost 0 bases, and 14 bases lay between the germline ends. CDR3 length equals 16 residues. Here the CDR3 reads CASSITGGALNTEAFF. CDR3 DNA sequence: TGTGCCAGTAGTATCACTGGGGGCGCTCTGAACACTGAAGCTTTCTTT.